A single count supports the clone carrying this T cell receptor (beta chain). The antigen is unknown. This specimen belongs to a study of blood T cells in healthy people across ages. Alongside a J-beta primer mix, a sample-barcoded 5' primer served in a second PCR lasting roughly 7 to 12 cycles. TCRdb reprocessed the 5' RACE reads via MiXCR and lists one record per CDR3 protein. Of more than 700,000 distinct CDR3 sequences in the sample, approximately 55% are singletons; the top ten hold about 42%. Broader study findings: Estimates of diversity drawn from one million T cells were considered underestimates. Long-lived donors carried more naive CD4+ cells and greater diversity than aged donors.

Germline V gene sequence: CDR1 DFQATT, CDR2 SNEGSKA (reference sequence). V lost 0 bases and J 13 bases, leaving 13 bases between the germline ends. This CDR3 region has 12 residues. Researchers isolated at least 6.5 million PBMCs per sample. The source material was blood. This clonotype was sampled from a man of 80 years or more in good health. The V and J genes are TRBV20-1 and TRBJ2-4; D is possibly TRBD2 (6 bases). This CDR3 is CSARDAPGEQYF. As DNA, the CDR3 is TGCAGTGCTAGAGATGCCCCGGGGGAGCAGTACTTC.